The clone carrying this TCR beta chain was observed a few times. Its antigen remains unidentified. This entry is derived from a study of T cells in Graves' hyperthyroidism and ophthalmopathy. Whole-study results and caveats: Within blood appeared most thyroid clonotypes that had expanded above 0.001.

Exclusions: uncontrolled infection, other autoimmune disease, pregnancy, lactation. An approximately 9.4 ml volume of fresh peripheral blood provided the PBMCs. RNA transcripts yielded amplified TCR beta CDR3 regions. The HTBI set primed first-round TCR CDR3 RT-PCR. TCRdb fed the multiplex PCR reads into MiXCR, producing one record per CDR3 protein. Of approximately 400,000 distinct CDR3 sequences in the sample, roughly 18% were seen once. Trimming cost V 8 bases and J 4 bases, with 14 bases left between them. CDR3 length equals 13 residues. Germline CDR1 MNHEY, CDR2 SVGEGT. The sample taken for sequencing was blood. The receptor's source is a man aged 18 to 35 with Graves' ophthalmopathy. V is TRBV6-2 or TRBV6-3 and J is TRBJ1-2; possibly TRBD1 for D (6 bases). In DNA form, the CDR3 reads TGTGCCAGCCGGGACATAGACCTCTATGGCTACACCTTC. Translation: CASRDIDLYGYTF.